This T cell receptor (beta chain) was recorded in a study of PD-1 blockade in classical Hodgkin lymphoma. Looking at the study overall: The nivolumab dose that patients received was 3 mg/kg, given intravenously every 2 weeks. Study conclusions and caveats: As was reported, newly diagnosed patients showed lower baseline TCR diversity than healthy donors did.

The method was immunoSEQ multiplex PCR; TCRdb's version includes in-frame clones alone and lacks a portion of them. The repertoire holds tens of thousands of clones, with about nine tenths as singletons. On this clone: The antigen remains undetermined.

Time point noted: cycle 4 day 1 (C4D1), after 6 weeks of nivolumab. Every one of the patients relapsed after autologous stem cell transplantation (brentuximab vedotin exposure was variable). The V end lost 4 bases, the J end lost 0 bases, and 9 bases lay between the germline ends. Germline V lookup: CDR1 GTSNPN, CDR2 SVGIG (reference sequence). This CDR3 contains 14 residues. The chain uses TRBV30 and TRBJ2-2, with no clear D. The sample here was peripheral blood mononuclear cells (PBMCs), taken before the fourth cycle of nivolumab. The sequence derives from a human donor with classical Hodgkin lymphoma. The CDR3 protein is CAWIDAPNTGELFF. DNA for the CDR3: TGTGCCTGGATAGATGCCCCGAACACCGGGGAGCTGTTTTTT.